A selection of T cell receptor beta chains follows, all from one sample in a study of blood T cells in healthy people across ages. One entry per CDR3 protein, called by TCRdb with MiXCR from the 5' RACE reads. This sample carries roughly 1,800,000 distinct CDR3 sequences, about 50% of them seen once, and the ten largest clones take roughly 2%. Sequencing was carried out using blood. These receptors all stem from a middle-aged woman in good health. CDR3s include the opening cysteine and the closing phenylalanine or tryptophan. Fields, in order: D gene, J gene, clone size, V gene, CDR3 protein, CDR3 DNA. D genes are given only for firm matches. Clone size appears in some rows only: once, few, many, or a class for an expanded clone.

.,TRBJ2-6,few,TRBV7-9,CASSFGSPGANVLTF,TGTGCCAGCAGCTTCGGGTCCCCAGGGGCCAACGTCCTGACTTTC
.,TRBJ2-5,few,TRBV7-2,CASSLDGGTGGETQYF,TGTGCCAGCAGCTTAGACGGGGGGACAGGAGGAGAGACCCAGTACTTC
.,TRBJ2-3,.,TRBV5-1,CASSLPRHSTDTQYF,TGCGCCAGCAGCTTGCCAAGGCATAGCACAGATACGCAGTATTTT
.,TRBJ2-4,few,TRBV20-1,CSARAALAKNIQYF,TGCAGTGCCCGAGCGGCCCTAGCCAAAAACATTCAGTACTTC
TRBD1,TRBJ2-6,few,TRBV4-1,CASSQERQGRGANVLTF,TGCGCCAGCAGCCAAGAACGACAGGGCCGTGGGGCCAACGTCCTGACTTTC
.,TRBJ2-3,.,TRBV20-1,CSAPAKDTQYF,TGCAGTGCTCCCGCTAAAGATACGCAGTATTTT
.,TRBJ2-2,once,TRBV29-1,CSAFLTESNTGELFF,TGCAGCGCTTTTTTGACAGAGTCGAACACCGGGGAGCTGTTTTTT
.,TRBJ2-1,.,TRBV6-2/TRBV6-3,CASSYPRLSNEQFF,TGTGCCAGCAGTTACCCTAGACTCTCAAATGAGCAGTTCTTC
TRBD2,TRBJ2-5,few,TRBV7-7,CASSDSGAYQETQYF,TGTGCTAGCAGCGATAGCGGGGCGTACCAAGAGACCCAGTACTTC
.,TRBJ2-7,.,TRBV9,CAGAKNPLEAQYF,TGTGCCGGCGCAAAGAACCCCCTCGAGGCCCAGTACTTC
TRBD1,TRBJ1-3,.,TRBV5-1,CASRSGTGIGGNTIYF,TGCGCCAGCCGGTCCGGGACAGGGATTGGAGGAAACACCATATATTTT
.,TRBJ2-7,few,TRBV5-1,CAHRRAITADEQYF,TGCGCCCACAGGCGGGCAATCACTGCGGACGAGCAGTACTTC
TRBD1,TRBJ2-6,.,TRBV4-3,CASSLGQGANVLTF,TGCGCCAGCAGCCTGGGACAGGGGGCCAACGTCCTGACTTTC
.,TRBJ2-1,few,TRBV20-1,CSAADPGGNEQFF,TGCAGTGCTGCCGACCCTGGGGGCAATGAGCAGTTCTTC
.,TRBJ1-2,.,TRBV6-5,CASTMTTPANYGYTF,TGTGCCAGCACGATGACAACTCCAGCTAACTATGGCTACACCTTC
TRBD1,TRBJ1-5,.,TRBV7-9,CASSLGQGSDRQPQHF,TGTGCCAGCAGCTTGGGACAGGGATCGGATCGGCAGCCCCAGCATTTT
.,TRBJ2-7,.,TRBV7-2,CTSSLGGTVVEQYF,TGTACCAGCAGCTTAGGGGGCACGGTTGTCGAGCAGTACTTC
.,TRBJ2-1,.,TRBV2,CASSGPKQFF,TGTGCCAGCAGCGGCCCAAAGCAGTTCTTC
TRBD2,TRBJ2-1,few,TRBV12-3/TRBV12-4,CATRSPSGGAPNEQFF,TGTGCCACCAGGTCCCCCAGCGGGGGGGCTCCTAATGAGCAGTTCTTC
.,TRBJ1-2,few,TRBV5-1,CASSGTYGYTF,TGCGCCAGCAGCGGAACCTATGGCTACACCTTC
.,TRBJ2-1,.,TRBV20-1,CSARPAGAHEQFF,TGCAGTGCTAGACCGGCAGGGGCCCATGAGCAGTTCTTC
TRBD2,TRBJ2-3,.,TRBV4-1,CASSQGERGGTSDTQYF,TGCGCCAGCAGCCAGGGGGAGCGGGGGGGAACCTCAGATACGCAGTATTTT